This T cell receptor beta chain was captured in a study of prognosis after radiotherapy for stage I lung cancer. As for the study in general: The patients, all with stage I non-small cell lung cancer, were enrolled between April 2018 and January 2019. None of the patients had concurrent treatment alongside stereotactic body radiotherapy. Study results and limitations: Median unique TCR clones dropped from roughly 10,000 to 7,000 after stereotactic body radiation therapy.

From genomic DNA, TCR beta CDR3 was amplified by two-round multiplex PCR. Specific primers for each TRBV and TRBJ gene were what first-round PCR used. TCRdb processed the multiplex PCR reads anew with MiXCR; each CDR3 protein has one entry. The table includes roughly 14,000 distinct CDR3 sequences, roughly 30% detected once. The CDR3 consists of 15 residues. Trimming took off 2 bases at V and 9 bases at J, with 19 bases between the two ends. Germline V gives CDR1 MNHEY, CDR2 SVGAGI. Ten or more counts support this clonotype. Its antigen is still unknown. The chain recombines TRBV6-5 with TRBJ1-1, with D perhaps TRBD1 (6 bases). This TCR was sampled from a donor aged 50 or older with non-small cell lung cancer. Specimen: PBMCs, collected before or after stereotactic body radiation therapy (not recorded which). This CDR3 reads CASSYHLQGSFQAFF. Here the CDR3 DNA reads TGTGCCAGCAGTTACCACTTACAGGGCTCCTTTCAAGCTTTCTTT.